This TCR beta chain was captured in a study of T cells after posttransplantation cyclophosphamide. Only in-frame clones appear in the TCRdb table, and some are missing; sequencing was by immunoSEQ multiplex PCR. The sample lists some 66,000 clones, around 95% occurring once. With regard to this clone: Antigen: not known.

Study outcomes and limitations: Donor CD8+ memory clones often dominated recipient blood repertoires at later times.

The CDR3 spans 14 residues. Germline V lookup: CDR1 GTSNPN, CDR2 SVGIG (reference sequence). The V and J ends lost 4 bases and 3 bases, in that order; junction bases with no gene match: 6. The TCR originated in a woman aged 30 to 39 in good health and a related stem cell transplant donor. The chain links TRBV30 to TRBJ2-7; 10 bases line up with TRBD1. Specimen: PBMCs. CDR3 loop: CAWTGTGDIYEQYF. In nucleotides, the CDR3 is TGTGCCTGGACCGGGACAGGGGATATCTACGAGCAGTACTTC.